These 21 T cell receptor beta chains were sequenced from one sample in a study of OX40 agonist ivuxolimab in advanced cancers. Data came from immunoSEQ multiplex PCR; TCRdb stores just in-frame clones and leaves some out. The repertoire consists of 95,000 to 150,000 clones, with around 91% occurring once and the leading ten covering under 0.7%. Sequencing used CD4+ or CD8+ T cells sorted from blood, obtained in a trial of the OX40 agonist ivuxolimab. The receptors shown here come from an adult with an advanced solid tumor such as melanoma, head and neck, liver or kidney cancer.

V and J are TRBV6-5 and TRBJ1-2; 8 bases match TRBD1. The CDR3 is 13 amino acids. Germline V gene data show CDR1 as MNHEY and CDR2 as SVGAGI. V lost 6 bases to trimming and J lost 6 bases; unmatched junction nucleotides: 6. CDR3 sequence reads: CASRFRGRDGYTF. In DNA, the CDR3 is TGTGCCAGCAGATTCAGGGGGCGGGATGGCTACACCTTC.

V is TRBV29-1 and J is TRBJ1-1, with 8 bases identical to TRBD1. Germline CDR1 is SQVTM and CDR2 is ANQGSEA. The CDR3 length is 14 residues. Unmatched junction bases numbered 8, after V lost 4 bases and J lost 4 bases. CDR3 protein: CSVAKTGATTEAFF. The CDR3 DNA reads TGCAGCGTTGCGAAGACAGGGGCTACCACTGAAGCTTTCTTT.

CDR3 amino acids: CASSLRDGGEKLFF. For the CDR3, the DNA is TGTGCCAGCAGCCTGAGGGACGGAGGAGAAAAACTGTTTTTT. This sequence joins TRBV14 and TRBJ1-4, with a possible D match to TRBD1 (5 bases). Germline CDR1 is SGHDN and CDR2 is FVKESK. The CDR3 extends over 14 amino acids. V was clipped by 4 bases and J by 8 bases, with 14 bases between them.

The genes are TRBV4-3 and TRBJ2-7; D gene ambiguous. Trimming took off 0 bases at V and 3 bases at J, with 9 bases between the two ends. Germline CDR1 is LGHNA and CDR2 is YSLEER. This CDR3 contains 14 residues. The DNA for the CDR3 is TGCGCCAGCAGCCAAGAGAAGACGGGCTACGAGCAGTACTTC. This encodes CASSQEKTGYEQYF.

This chain joins TRBV7-6 and TRBJ1-6; tentatively, D is TRBD1 (6 bases). Germline V gives CDR1 SGHVS, CDR2 FNYEAQ. Trimming took 1 base from V and 7 from J, leaving 11 bases between them. There are 15 residues in the CDR3. DNA for the CDR3: TGTGCCAGCAGCTTAGAGAAACAGGGAAATTCACCCCTCCACTTT. This sequence encodes CASSLEKQGNSPLHF.

The rearrangement joins TRBV29-1 to TRBJ2-5; 9 bases are a match to TRBD2. The CDR3 is 14 amino acids. V was pared by 3 bases and J by 4 bases, with 6 bases of the junction left unmatched. The germline V gene encodes CDR1 SQVTM and CDR2 ANQGSEA. CDR3 residues: CSVDHLLAGETQYF. CDR3 nucleotides: TGCAGCGTTGACCATTTACTAGCGGGAGAGACCCAGTACTTC.

Here the CDR3 DNA reads TGCGCCAGCAGTGAAAGGGGGACTAGCGGGTTTGAGCAGTTCTTC. This codes for CASSERGTSGFEQFF. The rearrangement joins TRBV10-2 to TRBJ2-1; 12 bases match TRBD2. Per germline, CDR1 WSHSY and CDR2 SAAADI. V gave up 3 bases and J gave up 9 bases; unmatched junction bases: 6. This CDR3 comprises 15 residues.

The sample holds one count of this clone. The chain recombines TRBV27 with TRBJ2-2; TRBD2 agrees at 12 bases. Germline-derived CDR1 and CDR2 are MNHEY and SMNVEV (reference sequence). CDR3 length: 18 amino acids. Trimming at V came to 0 bases and at J to 4 bases, leaving 6 bases not matched to a gene. CDR3: CASSLSQLAGGATGELFF. The CDR3, as DNA: TGTGCCAGCAGTTTATCTCAACTAGCGGGGGGTGCCACCGGGGAGCTGTTTTTT.

V is TRBV11-2 and J is TRBJ1-1; D remains unclear. This CDR3 has 16 residues. CDR1 SGHAT and CDR2 FQNNGV come from the germline V gene. Trimming removed 5 bases at V and 0 bases at J, with 16 bases between. The CDR3 region is CASSPQTGGMNTEAFF. DNA of the CDR3: TGTGCCAGCAGCCCCCAGACTGGAGGGATGAACACTGAAGCTTTCTTT.

This rearrangement joins TRBV6-1 to TRBJ2-1; 10 nucleotides align to TRBD2. CDR3 length equals 15 residues. Germline values: CDR1 MNHNS, CDR2 SASEGT. V gave up 4 bases and J gave up 2 bases; unmatched junction bases: 2. This chain's CDR3 is CASSAGLATYNEQFF. DNA of the CDR3: TGTGCCAGCAGTGCGGGACTAGCGACCTACAATGAGCAGTTCTTC.

This chain joins TRBV7-2 and TRBJ1-5, with a weak D call TRBD1 (6 bases). Trimming shortened V by 1 base and J by 9 bases, and 16 bases separated the two germline ends. CDR1 and CDR2 from the germline V gene are SGHTA and FQGNSA. This CDR3 contains 15 residues. The CDR3 nucleotides are TGTGCCAGCAGCTTAGTTCAGGGGCTCTCAACGCCCCAGCATTTT. This sequence encodes CASSLVQGLSTPQHF.

The chain employs TRBV9 and TRBJ1-6; D gene uncertain. This CDR3 has 14 residues. With 0 bases removed from V and 6 bases from J, the gap between germline ends came to 7 bases. Germline lookup yields CDR1 SGDLS and CDR2 YYNGEE. In DNA, the CDR3 is TGTGCCAGCAGCGTAGAAGGTTTTAATTCACCCCTCCACTTT. It is translated as CASSVEGFNSPLHF.

The gene calls are TRBV5-4 and TRBJ1-1; D is ambiguous. V was trimmed by 2 bases and J by 1 base, leaving 6 bases between them. The CDR3 is 13 residues long. Germline V lookup: CDR1 SGHNT, CDR2 YYREEE (reference sequence). CDR3 sequence: CASSLNKNTEAFF. In DNA form, the CDR3 reads TGTGCCAGCAGCTTAAACAAGAACACTGAAGCTTTCTTT.

The CDR3 DNA reads as TGTGCCTGGAGTGTAGGTTTTGATAGCAATCAGCCCCAGCATTTT. It yields the protein CAWSVGFDSNQPQHF. The V gene is TRBV30, the J gene TRBJ1-5; the D is unclear. The CDR3 has 15 amino acids. V was pared by 0 bases and J by 0 bases, with 9 bases between. Germline V CDR1 and CDR2: GTSNPN, SVGIG (reference sequence). The full variable domain, completed using reference TRBV30 and TRBJ1-5, is SQTIHQWPATLVQPVGSPLSLECTVEGTSNPNLYWYRQAAGRGLQLLFYSVGIGQISSEVPQNLSASRPQDRQFILSSKKLLLSDSGFYLCAWSVGFDSNQPQHFGDGTRLSIL.

The V call is TRBV11-2, the J call TRBJ1-6; possible D gene TRBD1, 5 bases. V was trimmed by 3 bases and J by 6 bases, leaving 9 bases between them. Per germline, CDR1 SGHAT and CDR2 FQNNGV. The length of the CDR3 is 14 residues. The CDR3 DNA reads TGTGCCAGCAGCTTCAGGCAGGGTAATTCACCCCTCCACTTT. It encodes CASSFRQGNSPLHF.

The chain joins TRBV6-5 to TRBJ2-1; maybe TRBD2 (7 bases). V gave up 2 bases and J gave up 6 bases, with 14 bases separating them. This CDR3 has 15 amino acids. CDR1 MNHEY and CDR2 SVGAGI come from the germline V gene. As DNA, the CDR3 is TGTGCCAGCAGTTACGGGGGGGCAGGTGTCAATGAGCAGTTCTTC. Its protein product is CASSYGGAGVNEQFF.

The rearrangement links TRBV6-5 to TRBJ1-2; 7 nucleotides agree with TRBD1. The CDR3 sequence is 13 residues long. The trim removed 10 bases at V and 4 bases at J, leaving 9 bases unmatched. Germline V gives CDR1 MNHEY, CDR2 SVGAGI. In nucleotides, the CDR3 is TGTGCCACACACAGGGGTGCGGGCTATGGCTACACCTTC. Its protein is CATHRGAGYGYTF.

The chain combines TRBV5-1 with TRBJ1-4, with 8 positions matching TRBD1. The CDR3 is 15 residues long. V shed 1 base, J shed 3 bases, and the junction held 2 bases outside the gene matches. Germline CDR1 is SGHRS and CDR2 is YFSETQ. CDR3 sequence reads: CASSLWGQANEKLFF. The CDR3 DNA sequence: TGCGCCAGCAGCTTGTGGGGACAGGCTAATGAAAAACTGTTTTTT.

The chain couples TRBV10-3 to TRBJ2-1; 10 bases are shared with TRBD2. CDR1 is ENHRY, CDR2 SYGVKD, per germline. This CDR3 spans 16 amino acids. After removal of 4 bases from V and 8 bases from J, the junction contained 11 bases not matched to a gene. The CDR3 protein is CAISGSSGGRSYEQFF. CDR3 DNA: TGTGCCATCAGTGGATCTAGCGGGGGTAGGTCTTATGAGCAGTTCTTC.

This rearrangement joins TRBV28 to TRBJ1-2; D gene ambiguous. The CDR3 contains 11 residues. With 8 bases removed from V and 4 bases from J, the gap between germline ends came to 8 bases. Germline V lookup: CDR1 MDHEN, CDR2 SYDVKM. CDR3 DNA: TGTGCCAGCTCGCAGTTCTATGGCTACACCTTC. Protein product: CASSQFYGYTF.

The rearrangement uses TRBV10-1 and TRBJ1-1, with a tentative D call TRBD1 (5 bases). V was clipped by 4 bases and J by 4 bases, with 13 bases between them. The CDR3 has 14 amino acids. CDR1 and CDR2 (germline): WNHNN, SYGVQD (reference sequence). The chain's CDR3 is CASSAGVGGTEAFF. The CDR3, as DNA: TGCGCCAGCAGTGCCGGGGTTGGGGGCACTGAAGCTTTCTTT.